The 26 T cell receptor beta chains given below trace back to one sample, sequenced in a study of blood T cell repertoires in COVID-19. Generated by immunoSEQ multiplex PCR, the TCRdb table keeps only in-frame clones and is missing some. The table has some 16,000 clones, 80% to 90% seen once; the top ten hold 10%. Material: peripheral blood. The receptors derive from a man at least 80 years old with acute or convalescent COVID-19.

The chain joins TRBV20-1 to TRBJ1-1, with no clear D. V was clipped by 0 bases and J by 9 bases, with 8 bases between them. This CDR3 has 11 amino acids. Germline V gene lookup returns CDR1 DFQATT and CDR2 SNEGSKA (reference sequence). The CDR3 reads CSARDGRKAFF. In DNA form, the CDR3 reads TGCAGTGCTAGAGATGGCAGGAAAGCTTTCTTT.

V gene TRBV30 combines with J gene TRBJ1-5; the D gene is possibly TRBD1 (6 bases). Germline-derived CDR1 and CDR2 are GTSNPN and SVGIG (reference sequence). The CDR3 has 17 amino acids. Trimming removed 1 base from V and 0 bases from J, with 16 bases in between. The CDR3 region has the DNA TGTGCCTGGAGTGGATCTGGGACACTTTATAGCAATCAGCCCCAGCATTTT. This sequence encodes CAWSGSGTLYSNQPQHF.

The chain has TRBV30 and TRBJ1-1; perhaps TRBD1 as D (5 bases). The germline gives CDR1 GTSNPN, CDR2 SVGIG (reference sequence). The ends were cut back, 5 bases at V and 3 bases at J, with 7 bases in the middle. This CDR3 comprises 11 residues. CDR3 bases: TGTGCCTGGCACAGGTACACTGAAGCTTTCTTT. Its translation: CAWHRYTEAFF.

The V gene is TRBV6-5, the J gene TRBJ1-5, with D unclear. V lost 6 bases and J lost 5, with 14 bases in between. Germline CDR1 MNHEY, CDR2 SVGAGI. CDR3 size: 14 residues. The CDR3 spells CASRPPGSHQPQHF. For the CDR3, the DNA is TGTGCCAGCAGACCCCCTGGTAGTCATCAGCCCCAGCATTTT.

The chain uses TRBV29-1 and TRBJ2-7; 8 bases fit TRBD1. Per the germline V gene, CDR1 is SQVTM and CDR2 is ANQGSEA. This CDR3 is built from 14 residues. Trimming removed 6 bases from V and 3 bases from J; junction bases left unmatched: 10. The CDR3 coding sequence is TGCAGCGTCTCTAGACAGGGGTCGAGCTACGAGCAGTACTTC. It specifies CSVSRQGSSYEQYF.

Here the CDR3 DNA reads TGTGCCAGCAGCCAAGATGTGGGCAGGGGAACTGGAAACACCATATATTTT. Its translation is CASSQDVGRGTGNTIYF. The rearrangement joins TRBV4-2 to TRBJ1-3; weak D call: TRBD1 (6 bases). Per germline, CDR1 LGHNA and CDR2 YNFKEQ. With 0 bases removed from V and 2 bases from J, the gap between germline ends came to 14 bases. The CDR3 runs 17 residues.

The V and J genes are TRBV28 and TRBJ1-4; a weak D match, TRBD1 (5 bases). Per germline, CDR1 MDHEN and CDR2 SYDVKM. The germline V and J ends were trimmed by 6 bases and 4 bases, with 24 bases remaining between them. The CDR3 is made up of 18 amino acids. CDR3 nucleotides: TGTGCCAGCAGCCCAAAAGGGGTAACGCCGCGTAGTAATGAAAAACTGTTTTTT. This codes for CASSPKGVTPRSNEKLFF. The complete variable domain, with remaining parts taken from reference TRBV28 and TRBJ1-4, reads DVKVTQSSRYLVKRTGEKVFLECVQDMDHENMFWYRQDPGLGLRLIYFSYDVKMKEKGDIPEGYSVSREKKERFSLILESASTNQTSMYLCASSPKGVTPRSNEKLFFGSGTQLSVL.

V is TRBV11-3 and J is TRBJ2-1, with D uncertain. Trimming stripped 1 base from V and 5 bases from J, with 6 bases between. From germline, CDR1 is SGHNT and CDR2 YENEEA. This CDR3 is built from 13 residues. The chain's CDR3 is CASSLGPNNEQFF. CDR3 nucleotide sequence: TGTGCCAGCAGCTTAGGCCCTAACAATGAGCAGTTCTTC.

This sequence joins TRBV30 and TRBJ1-1, with D hard to call. Trimming took 7 bases from V and 8 from J, leaving 5 bases between them. Germline CDR1 and CDR2: GTSNPN and SVGIG (reference sequence). The CDR3 length is 8 residues. For the CDR3, the DNA is TGTGCCTCAACAGAAGCTTTCTTT. Its protein is CASTEAFF.

This clone was observed once. The chain recombines TRBV6-5 with TRBJ1-2, with no clear D. The CDR3 runs 10 residues. The ends were cut back, 10 bases at V and 5 bases at J, with 8 bases in the middle. Germline V gives CDR1 MNHEY, CDR2 SVGAGI. The CDR3 nucleotides read TGTGCCACCCAAGAGTATGGCTACACCTTC. This encodes CATQEYGYTF.

The chain couples TRBV6-1 to TRBJ1-1, with a weak D call TRBD1 (5 bases). Germline CDR1 reads MNHNS; CDR2 reads SASEGT. Trimming took off 3 bases at V and 1 base at J, with 12 bases between the two ends. The CDR3 is 15 amino acids. Here the CDR3 reads CASSEMGTTNTEAFF. In DNA form, the CDR3 reads TGTGCCAGCAGTGAGATGGGGACTACGAACACTGAAGCTTTCTTT.

The V gene is TRBV7-6, the J gene TRBJ2-7, with 15 bases identical to TRBD2. Germline CDR1 reads SGHVS; CDR2 reads FNYEAQ. The trim removed 5 bases at V and 1 base at J, leaving 12 bases unmatched. CDR3 length equals 19 residues. In DNA, the CDR3 is TGTGCCAGCAGCCCCCGTTCGGGGACTAGCGGGAGGAAATCCTACGAGCAGTACTTC. It translates to CASSPRSGTSGRKSYEQYF.

This clone was recorded once. V gene TRBV12-3 or TRBV12-4 combines with J gene TRBJ2-7; maybe TRBD2 (5 bases). This CDR3 has 12 residues. V dropped 1 base and J dropped 11 bases, with 12 bases sitting between them. The CDR3: CASSLEAGGEYF. CDR3 DNA sequence: TGTGCCAGCAGTTTAGAGGCAGGAGGAGAGTACTTC.

The V call is TRBV18, the J call TRBJ1-2; maybe TRBD1 (5 bases). Trimming took 1 base from V and 6 from J, leaving 9 bases between them. CDR1 and CDR2 (germline): KGHSH, LQKENI. The CDR3 runs to 13 residues. The CDR3 reads CASSPRDSDGYTF. The CDR3 nucleotides read TGTGCCAGCTCACCACGAGACAGTGATGGCTACACCTTC.

This clone was seen more than once but under ten times. CDR3 sequence: CASSHRDRVSAPLHF. The CDR3 region has the DNA TGTGCCAGCTCCCACCGGGACAGGGTTTCCGCACCCCTCCACTTT. V usage is TRBV28 and J usage is TRBJ1-6, with TRBD1 matching 9 bases. Germline loops: CDR1 MDHEN, CDR2 SYDVKM. This CDR3 comprises 15 residues. The trim removed 8 bases at V and 11 bases at J, leaving 13 bases unmatched. Full variable domain (remainder filled in from reference TRBV28 and TRBJ1-6): DVKVTQSSRYLVKRTGEKVFLECVQDMDHENMFWYRQDPGLGLRLIYFSYDVKMKEKGDIPEGYSVSREKKERFSLILESASTNQTSMYLCASSHRDRVSAPLHFGNGTRLTVT.

As regards this clone: The germline gene is not matched at one end of the junction; a read error may be the cause. The V call is TRBV7-7, the J call TRBJ2-5, with 12 bases lining up with TRBD2. The CDR3 length is 18 residues. CDR1 is SSHAT, CDR2 FNYEAQ, per germline (reference sequence). The CDR3 loop reads CASSLAPSGGEYQETQYF. The CDR3 bases are TGTGCTAGCAGCTTGGCCCCTAGCGGGGGGGAATACCAAGAGACCCAGTACTTC.

The V gene is TRBV5-4, the J gene TRBJ2-2, with TRBD2 matching over 9 bases. The CDR3 totals 16 residues. V lost 3 bases, J lost 5 bases, and 8 bases stayed unmatched. Germline CDR1 is SGHNT and CDR2 is YYREEE (reference sequence). The CDR3 sequence is CASSSPRRGGTGELFF. CDR3 bases: TGTGCCAGCAGCTCCCCCCGGCGGGGGGGAACCGGGGAGCTGTTTTTT.

The chain has TRBV6-5 and TRBJ1-1; 8 positions agree with TRBD1. V lost 6 bases, J lost 5 bases, and 8 bases stayed unmatched. The CDR3 runs to 14 residues. Germline assignment: CDR1 MNHEY and CDR2 SVGAGI. CDR3 in amino acids: CASRATGANTEAFF. CDR3 nucleotide sequence: TGTGCCAGCAGAGCGACAGGGGCGAATACTGAAGCTTTCTTT.

This chain uses TRBV5-1 with TRBJ2-3, with 7 bases identical to TRBD1. CDR1 and CDR2 from the germline V gene are SGHRS and YFSETQ. V dropped 2 bases and J dropped 5; count of bases not matched to a gene: 8. This CDR3 spans 15 amino acids. CDR3 in amino acids: CASSFLGGEGDTQYF. DNA for the CDR3: TGCGCCAGCAGCTTCCTAGGGGGCGAAGGAGATACGCAGTATTTT.

The V call is TRBV30, the J call TRBJ2-2; 9 nucleotides agree with TRBD1. Trimming took 0 bases from V and 0 from J; bases not matched to a gene: 5. The CDR3 loop spans 17 amino acids. In germline, CDR1 is GTSNPN, CDR2 SVGIG (reference sequence). The CDR3, as DNA: TGTGCCTGGAGTGTAGGGCGGACAGGGGCGAACACCGGGGAGCTGTTTTTT. This encodes CAWSVGRTGANTGELFF.

V gene TRBV5-4 combines with J gene TRBJ1-1; no firm D call. This CDR3 is 14 amino acids long. Germline CDR1 and CDR2: SGHNT and YYREEE (reference sequence). V lost 0 bases and J 5 bases, leaving 11 bases between the germline ends. The CDR3 region has the DNA TGTGCCAGCAGCTTGGACTGGGGAGGGACTGAAGCTTTCTTT. The encoded protein is CASSLDWGGTEAFF.

The table lists this clone with a count of one. The rearrangement joins TRBV6-6 to TRBJ2-5; D perhaps matches TRBD2 (6 bases). The CDR3 runs to 14 residues. V gave up 11 bases and J gave up 2 bases, with 18 bases separating them. Germline-derived CDR1 and CDR2 are MNHNY and SVGAGI (reference sequence). The CDR3 spells CASRLATSQETQYF. Here the CDR3 DNA reads TGTGCCTCGCGTCTAGCGACATCACAAGAGACCCAGTACTTC.

The chain employs TRBV7-2 and TRBJ2-2; 9 bases fit TRBD2. J lost 4 bases, V lost 5 bases, and 5 bases had no gene match. CDR1 and CDR2 (germline): SGHTA, FQGNSA. CDR3 size: 15 residues. The DNA of the CDR3 is TGTGCCAGCAGCGGCGGACTAGCGCTCACCGGGGAGCTGTTTTTT. The encoded protein is CASSGGLALTGELFF.

This chain connects TRBV3-1 (or the pseudogene TRBV3-2) to TRBJ2-7, with D unresolved. The CDR3 covers 11 residues. The germline V and J ends were trimmed by 5 bases and 6 bases, with 8 bases remaining between them. Germline lookup yields CDR1 LGHDT and CDR2 YNNKEL (reference sequence). Here the CDR3 DNA reads TGTGCCAGCAGCTCTAGTTCCGAGCAGTACTTC. It is translated as CASSSSSEQYF.

CDR3 sequence: CASSGGERHGYTF. The CDR3 nucleotides read TGTGCCAGCAGCGGAGGGGAGAGACATGGCTACACCTTC. The gene calls are TRBV5-4 and TRBJ1-2; TRBD1 might be the D (5 bases). Germline V gene sequence: CDR1 SGHNT, CDR2 YYREEE (reference sequence). This CDR3 region has 13 residues. V was cut by 4 bases and J by 6 bases, with 13 bases left in between.

J is TRBJ2-7 and V is TRBV2; TRBD1 matches 10 bases. The V gene end was trimmed by 5 bases and the J gene end by 3 bases; junction bases not matched to a gene: 4. The CDR3 covers 14 residues. Germline V gene lookup returns CDR1 SNHLY and CDR2 FYNNEI. This CDR3 is CASSRQGAGYEQYF. The CDR3 DNA follows: TGTGCCAGCAGTCGACAGGGGGCTGGCTACGAGCAGTACTTC.